These 23 T cell receptor beta chains were sequenced from one sample in a study of blood T cell repertoires in COVID-19. Here immunoSEQ multiplex PCR was the method, and the copy in TCRdb shows in-frame clones only, minus some. The table includes about 40,000 clones, 79% detected once. The sample taken for sequencing was peripheral blood. These receptors were taken from a woman of 80 years or more with acute or convalescent COVID-19.

CDR3 nucleotides: TGTGCCAGCGTACCTAACGCGGGGCAAGAGACCCAGTACTTC. It yields the protein CASVPNAGQETQYF. The chain employs TRBV6-5 and TRBJ2-5, with D maybe TRBD2 (6 bases). Trimming shortened V by 8 bases and J by 2 bases, and 15 bases separated the two germline ends. Germline CDR1 is MNHEY and CDR2 is SVGAGI. The CDR3 is 14 residues long.

The chain links TRBV5-6 to TRBJ2-7; 7 bases fit TRBD1. The CDR3 contains 16 residues. J gave up 2 bases and V 4 bases, and 12 bases lay outside the gene matches. Germline V lookup: CDR1 SGHDT, CDR2 YYEEEE. This CDR3 reads CASSNLGTDLTYEQYF. CDR3 nucleotide sequence: TGTGCCAGCAGCAATTTAGGGACAGATCTTACCTACGAGCAGTACTTC.

J is TRBJ2-5 and V is TRBV30, with a possible D match to TRBD1 (5 bases). Trimming left V 2 bases short and J 3 bases short, with 10 bases between. The CDR3 is 13 residues long. Germline CDR1 reads GTSNPN; CDR2 reads SVGIG (reference sequence). The chain's CDR3 is CAWSPPGKETQYF. The CDR3 region has the DNA TGTGCCTGGAGTCCCCCAGGGAAAGAGACCCAGTACTTC.

This clone occurred a few times. This chain uses TRBV5-1 with TRBJ1-5; TRBD1 matches at 7 bases. Germline CDR1 SGHRS, CDR2 YFSETQ. The CDR3 contains 14 residues. The V and J ends lost 4 bases and 5 bases, in that order; junction bases with no gene match: 6. The CDR3 is CASSPTGWDQPQHF. The CDR3 nucleotides read TGCGCCAGCAGCCCGACAGGGTGGGATCAGCCCCAGCATTTT. The full variable domain, with the rest looked up from reference TRBV5-1 and TRBJ1-5, is KAGVTQTPRYLIKTRGQQVTLSCSPISGHRSVSWYQQTPGQGLQFLFEYFSETQRNKGNFPGRFSGRQFSNSRSEMNVSTLELGDSALYLCASSPTGWDQPQHFGDGTRLSIL.

In this sample, this clone turned up once. The chain combines TRBV30 with TRBJ1-4; 10 bases agree with TRBD1. The length of the CDR3 is 18 residues. CDR1 and CDR2 (germline): GTSNPN, SVGIG (reference sequence). The J segment lost 6 bases and the V segment lost 0 bases, leaving 13 bases of the junction unmatched. The CDR3 region has the DNA TGTGCCTGGAGTGTAGGCAACTGGTTGACAGGGGGCGATGAAAAACTGTTTTTT. Residues: CAWSVGNWLTGGDEKLFF.

The CDR3 sequence: CASSFGQKQAFF. CDR3 in DNA: TGTGCCAGCAGCTTCGGACAGAAACAAGCTTTCTTT. The chain joins TRBV5-4 to TRBJ1-1, with D maybe TRBD1 (6 bases). V was trimmed by 2 bases and J by 9 bases, leaving 11 bases between them. Germline V gene lookup returns CDR1 SGHNT and CDR2 YYREEE (reference sequence). This CDR3 is 12 amino acids long.

J is TRBJ1-2 and V is TRBV6-5; D perhaps matches TRBD1 (6 bases). In germline, CDR1 is MNHEY, CDR2 SVGAGI. The V gene lost 6 bases and the J gene lost 5 bases, with 10 bases spanning the gap. The CDR3 is 12 amino acids. The CDR3 DNA reads TGTGCCAGCAGCCTCACAGGGTATGGCTACACCTTC. This codes for CASSLTGYGYTF.

The chain combines TRBV3-1 (or the pseudogene TRBV3-2) with TRBJ1-2, with D perhaps TRBD1 (6 bases). V was pared by 0 bases and J by 1 base, with 12 bases between. From germline, CDR1 is LGHDT and CDR2 YNNKEL (reference sequence). The CDR3 runs to 16 residues. The CDR3 spells CASSQDRGGDNYGYTF. The CDR3 DNA is TGTGCCAGCAGCCAAGACCGAGGGGGTGATAACTATGGCTACACCTTC.

This clone was seen a few times. The CDR3 sequence: CASSLGLKAFF. In DNA, the CDR3 is TGCGCCAGCAGCTTGGGGCTCAAAGCTTTCTTT. The chain recombines TRBV5-1 with TRBJ1-1; D is uncertain. The CDR3 is 11 amino acids. Germline CDR1 SGHRS, CDR2 YFSETQ. Trimming removed 0 bases from V and 9 bases from J, with 6 bases in between.

V gene TRBV28 combines with J gene TRBJ2-2; 8 bases agree with TRBD2. Germline V CDR1 and CDR2: MDHEN, SYDVKM. CDR3 length: 16 amino acids. The ends lost 3 bases at V and 3 bases at J; junction bases unmatched: 6. The DNA for the CDR3 is TGTGCCAGCAGTTTGATGCGGGAGGTGGACACCGGGGAGCTGTTTTTT. Translated, it gives CASSLMREVDTGELFF.

The genes are TRBV18 and TRBJ1-2; TRBD1 agrees at 11 bases. The CDR3 totals 16 residues. The V and J ends lost 1 base and 6 bases, in that order; junction bases with no gene match: 7. The germline CDR1 and CDR2 sequences are KGHSH and LQKENI. In nucleotides, the CDR3 is TGTGCCAGCTCACCACTGACTCCGGGACAGGGGGATGGCTACACCTTC. This codes for CASSPLTPGQGDGYTF.

The chain uses TRBV6-5 and TRBJ2-7, with TRBD2 matching over 8 bases. Losses at the gene ends were 6 bases for V and 6 bases for J; bases not matched to a gene: 10. The CDR3 runs 14 residues. Looked up from germline, CDR1 is MNHEY and CDR2 is SVGAGI. This chain's CDR3 is CASSRREGRPEQYF. CDR3 nucleotides: TGTGCCAGCAGCCGCCGGGAGGGGCGCCCCGAGCAGTACTTC.

The chain couples TRBV28 to TRBJ2-5; 10 bases line up with TRBD2. Germline values: CDR1 MDHEN, CDR2 SYDVKM. Trimming removed 6 bases from V and 5 bases from J; junction bases left unmatched: 12. CDR3 length equals 16 residues. Written as DNA, the CDR3 is TGTGCCAGCAGATCATACTCAGCGGGAGGGGGGGAGACCCAGTACTTC. It yields the protein CASRSYSAGGGETQYF.

The V gene is TRBV7-2, the J gene TRBJ2-3, with 13 bases matching TRBD2. The length of the CDR3 is 17 residues. The germline V gene encodes CDR1 SGHTA and CDR2 FQGNSA. Trimming at V came to 1 base and at J to 1 base, leaving 2 bases not matched to a gene. CDR3 DNA sequence: TGTGCCAGCAGCTTAGGGACTAGCGGGGGCCGCACAGATACGCAGTATTTT. Residues: CASSLGTSGGRTDTQYF.

This clone was detected only once. This chain joins TRBV30 and TRBJ1-1; tentative D call: TRBD1 (5 bases). Germline CDR1 and CDR2: GTSNPN and SVGIG (reference sequence). This CDR3 region has 14 residues. The germline V and J ends were trimmed by 0 bases and 0 bases, with 8 bases remaining between them. The CDR3 loop reads CAWSVQVMNTEAFF. Here the CDR3 DNA reads TGTGCCTGGAGTGTACAGGTAATGAACACTGAAGCTTTCTTT. Based on the CDR3 plus reference TRBV30 and TRBJ1-1, the full variable domain is SQTIHQWPATLVQPVGSPLSLECTVEGTSNPNLYWYRQAAGRGLQLLFYSVGIGQISSEVPQNLSASRPQDRQFILSSKKLLLSDSGFYLCAWSVQVMNTEAFFGQGTRLTVV.

The CDR3 spells CAWSPTGTGGTYGYTF. DNA for the CDR3: TGTGCCTGGAGTCCTACTGGGACAGGGGGCACATATGGCTACACCTTC. The chain carries TRBV30 and TRBJ1-2; 12 bases fit TRBD1. The CDR3 runs 16 residues. The junction had 9 bases not matched to a gene; V was cut back by 2 bases and J by 5 bases. The germline V gene has CDR1 GTSNPN and CDR2 SVGIG (reference sequence).

This clone was seen just once. The chain uses TRBV1 and TRBJ2-1; the DNA was not compared with TRBD2, the D call given in the table. TRBV1 is noted as a pseudogene. The CDR3 sequence is 13 residues long. The CDR3 here is CTSEWERDNEQFF. The CDR3 nucleotides read TGCACCAGCGAGTGGGAGCGGGACAATGAGCAGTTCTTC.

The rearrangement uses TRBV5-1 and TRBJ1-2, with 7 bases aligning to TRBD1. CDR3 length: 13 amino acids. Germline V gene data show CDR1 as SGHRS and CDR2 as YFSETQ. Trimming removed 4 bases from V and 5 bases from J; junction bases left unmatched: 5. This CDR3 reads CASSPGTVYGYTF. The CDR3 DNA is TGCGCCAGCAGCCCCGGGACAGTTTATGGCTACACCTTC.

The V and J genes are TRBV2 and TRBJ2-7; 7 bases map to TRBD2. V lost 8 bases to trimming and J lost 0 bases; unmatched junction nucleotides: 1. Per germline, CDR1 SNHLY and CDR2 FYNNEI. This CDR3 has 12 amino acids. CDR3 residues: CASRGDSYEQYF. CDR3 bases: TGTGCCAGCCGGGGGGACTCCTACGAGCAGTACTTC.

This chain links TRBV6-5 with TRBJ1-1; D not certain. The length of the CDR3 is 10 residues. Trimming stripped 8 bases from V and 7 bases from J, with 8 bases between. CDR1 is MNHEY and CDR2 is SVGAGI in the germline V gene. The DNA for the CDR3 is TGTGCCAGCGTGGGAGGTGAAGCTTTCTTT. Encoded protein: CASVGGEAFF.

V gene TRBV10-2 combines with J gene TRBJ1-2; possible D gene TRBD1, 5 bases. CDR3 length equals 13 residues. Trimming removed 6 bases at V and 2 bases at J, with 10 bases between. CDR1 and CDR2 from the germline V gene are WSHSY and SAAADI. The CDR3 spells CASRFGGNYGYTF. CDR3 in DNA: TGCGCCAGCAGGTTTGGGGGGAACTATGGCTACACCTTC.

The rearrangement links TRBV11-3 to TRBJ1-1, with 12 bases fitting TRBD1. From germline, CDR1 is SGHNT and CDR2 YENEEA. This CDR3 spans 16 amino acids. Unmatched junction bases numbered 15, after V lost 5 bases and J lost 11 bases. As DNA, the CDR3 is TGTGCCAGCAGCCCGGGGTCGGGGACAGGGGGCCAGGAGGCTTTCTTT. Its translation is CASSPGSGTGGQEAFF.

The rearrangement uses TRBV3-1 (or the pseudogene TRBV3-2) and TRBJ2-3, with D perhaps TRBD2 (6 bases). Germline V gene lookup returns CDR1 LGHDT and CDR2 YNNKEL (reference sequence). This CDR3 has 14 residues. V dropped 4 bases and J dropped 0 bases, with 8 bases sitting between them. CDR3 region: CASSRGTSTDTQYF. CDR3 in DNA: TGTGCCAGCAGCCGCGGGACTAGCACAGATACGCAGTATTTT.